These T cell receptor beta chains were read from a single sample in a study of blood T cell repertoires in COVID-19. Only in-frame clones appear in the TCRdb table, and some are missing; sequencing was by immunoSEQ multiplex PCR. Among roughly 220,000 clones listed, 80% to 90% were seen once. What was sequenced was peripheral blood. The receptor set was obtained from a woman of 80 years or more with COVID-19, enrolled during active disease. Each CDR3 is given with its conserved first and last residue. The order of the fields is D gene, clone size, V gene, J gene, CDR3 protein, CDR3 DNA. D genes are given only for firm matches. The size of a clone is reported for some rows only, either as once, few or many, or as a class for expanded clones.

d_gene: -
abundance: -
v_gene: TRBV7-2
j_gene: TRBJ1-3
CDR3aa: CASSPPDRNGNTIYF
CDR3nt: TGTGCCAGCAGCCCGCCCGACAGGAATGGAAACACCATATATTTT

d_gene: -
abundance: -
v_gene: TRBV7-2
j_gene: TRBJ1-5
CDR3aa: CASSLAVGPQHF
CDR3nt: TGTGCCAGCAGCTTAGCTGTCGGGCCCCAGCATTTT

d_gene: -
abundance: -
v_gene: TRBV5-8
j_gene: TRBJ2-7
CDR3aa: CASSLAGKSYEQYF
CDR3nt: TGTGCCAGCAGCTTGGCCGGGAAATCCTACGAGCAGTACTTC

d_gene: -
abundance: -
v_gene: TRBV7-2
j_gene: TRBJ1-2
CDR3aa: CASTPDSLSGGYTF
CDR3nt: TGTGCCAGCACCCCGGACAGCCTTTCTGGGGGCTACACCTTC

d_gene: -
abundance: -
v_gene: TRBV7-2
j_gene: TRBJ2-1
CDR3aa: CASSLGMEREQFF
CDR3nt: TGTGCCAGCAGCCTGGGCATGGAACGCGAGCAGTTCTTC

d_gene: TRBD1
abundance: -
v_gene: TRBV24-1
j_gene: TRBJ1-1
CDR3aa: CATSKGAGQGISNTEAFF
CDR3nt: TGTGCCACCAGTAAAGGTGCAGGACAGGGGATTAGTAACACTGAAGCTTTCTTT

d_gene: -
abundance: -
v_gene: TRBV7-2
j_gene: TRBJ2-2
CDR3aa: CASSQRSPNTGELFF
CDR3nt: TGTGCCAGCAGCCAGCGCAGCCCGAACACCGGGGAGCTGTTTTTT

d_gene: -
abundance: -
v_gene: TRBV28
j_gene: TRBJ1-2
CDR3aa: CASSFRFEGGYTF
CDR3nt: TGTGCCAGCAGTTTTCGGTTTGAGGGTGGCTACACCTTC

d_gene: TRBD2
abundance: -
v_gene: TRBV10-3
j_gene: TRBJ2-7
CDR3aa: CAISDFSRGGHNF
CDR3nt: TGTGCCATCAGTGATTTTTCTCGGGGGGGGCATAACTTC

d_gene: TRBD1
abundance: -
v_gene: TRBV6-6
j_gene: TRBJ1-6
CDR3aa: CASTQDRENSPLHF
CDR3nt: TGTGCCAGCACCCAGGACAGGGAAAATTCACCCCTCCACTTT

d_gene: TRBD1
abundance: -
v_gene: TRBV28
j_gene: TRBJ2-2
CDR3aa: CASRVRRTGYHTGELFF
CDR3nt: TGTGCCAGCAGGGTCCGGAGGACAGGCTATCACACCGGGGAGCTGTTTTTT

d_gene: TRBD2
abundance: -
v_gene: TRBV4-1
j_gene: TRBJ2-5
CDR3aa: CASSQVWATSGYQETQYF
CDR3nt: TGCGCCAGCAGCCAAGTTTGGGCGACTAGCGGGTACCAAGAGACCCAGTACTTC

d_gene: -
abundance: -
v_gene: TRBV3-1/TRBV3-2
j_gene: TRBJ1-1
CDR3aa: CASSQEGAPLNTEAFF
CDR3nt: TGTGCCAGCAGCCAAGAGGGGGCTCCCCTTAACACTGAAGCTTTCTTT

d_gene: TRBD2
abundance: -
v_gene: TRBV5-1
j_gene: TRBJ2-1
CDR3aa: CASSLQREYNEQFF
CDR3nt: TGCGCCAGCAGCCTACAGCGGGAATACAATGAGCAGTTCTTC

d_gene: TRBD1
abundance: -
v_gene: TRBV28
j_gene: TRBJ1-5
CDR3aa: CASSLDRDQPQHF
CDR3nt: TGTGCCAGCAGTTTAGACAGGGATCAGCCCCAGCATTTT

d_gene: -
abundance: -
v_gene: TRBV5-6
j_gene: TRBJ2-1
CDR3aa: CASSPGTSYNEQFF
CDR3nt: TGTGCCAGCAGCCCGGGAACGTCCTACAATGAGCAGTTCTTC

d_gene: TRBD2
abundance: -
v_gene: TRBV3-1/TRBV3-2
j_gene: TRBJ2-3
CDR3aa: CASSQRGVGYF
CDR3nt: TGTGCCAGCAGCCAACGGGGGGTCGGATATTTT

d_gene: -
abundance: -
v_gene: TRBV7-9
j_gene: TRBJ2-5
CDR3aa: CASSLAGSQYYQETQYF
CDR3nt: TGTGCCAGCAGCTTAGCTGGCAGTCAGTATTACCAAGAGACCCAGTACTTC

d_gene: -
abundance: -
v_gene: TRBV7-9
j_gene: TRBJ1-2
CDR3aa: CASSLGQINYGYTF
CDR3nt: TGTGCCAGCAGCCTAGGACAGATTAACTATGGCTACACCTTC

d_gene: TRBD1
abundance: -
v_gene: TRBV7-3
j_gene: TRBJ2-1
CDR3aa: CASSPAGTGSYNEQFF
CDR3nt: TGTGCCAGCAGCCCCGCAGGGACAGGCTCCTACAATGAGCAGTTCTTC

d_gene: TRBD1
abundance: -
v_gene: TRBV28
j_gene: TRBJ1-2
CDR3aa: CASSSPAGQGDYGYTF
CDR3nt: TGTGCCAGCAGTTCCCCGGCGGGACAGGGCGACTATGGCTACACCTTC

d_gene: -
abundance: -
v_gene: TRBV29-1
j_gene: TRBJ1-1
CDR3aa: CSVPLGPTEAFF
CDR3nt: TGCAGCGTTCCTCTTGGGCCCACTGAAGCTTTCTTT

d_gene: -
abundance: -
v_gene: TRBV11-2
j_gene: TRBJ2-7
CDR3aa: CASSLVRGTYSYEQYF
CDR3nt: TGTGCCAGCAGCTTAGTAAGAGGGACTTACTCCTACGAGCAGTACTTC

d_gene: -
abundance: -
v_gene: TRBV15
j_gene: TRBJ2-1
CDR3aa: CATKESAGGEQFF
CDR3nt: TGTGCCACCAAGGAGTCCGCCGGGGGTGAGCAGTTCTTC

d_gene: TRBD1
abundance: few
v_gene: TRBV10-1
j_gene: TRBJ1-1
CDR3aa: CASSESRTGGFVGAFF
CDR3nt: TGCGCCAGCAGTGAGTCAAGGACAGGGGGCTTTGTCGGGGCTTTCTTT

d_gene: -
abundance: few
v_gene: TRBV3-1/TRBV3-2
j_gene: TRBJ1-6
CDR3aa: CASSQDRKSSPLHF
CDR3nt: TGTGCCAGCAGCCAAGACAGGAAAAGTTCACCCCTCCACTTT

d_gene: TRBD1
abundance: -
v_gene: TRBV28
j_gene: TRBJ1-1
CDR3aa: CASSPRTGTGNTEAFF
CDR3nt: TGTGCCAGCAGTCCCCGTACCGGGACAGGGAACACTGAAGCTTTCTTT

d_gene: TRBD1
abundance: -
v_gene: TRBV7-9
j_gene: TRBJ2-7
CDR3aa: CASGAPGGPYEQYF
CDR3nt: TGTGCCAGCGGAGCCCCAGGGGGACCTTACGAGCAGTACTTC

d_gene: -
abundance: -
v_gene: TRBV7-9
j_gene: TRBJ1-1
CDR3aa: CASKAGSGTEAFF
CDR3nt: TGTGCCAGCAAGGCGGGCTCGGGGACTGAAGCTTTCTTT